The rows below give T cell receptor beta chains drawn from one sample of a study of T cell changes during pregnancy in multiple sclerosis. Method: immunoSEQ multiplex PCR; TCRdb's copy keeps in-frame clones and lacks some. The sample shows about 36,000 clones, more than 75% of them seen only once. The source was CD4+ T cells from peripheral blood mononuclear cells, collected in the first trimester of pregnancy. The receptors shown here come from a female donor with multiple sclerosis, enrolled in a pregnancy study. Both conserved end residues are part of each CDR3. The order of the fields is clone size, V gene, D gene, J gene, CDR3 DNA, CDR3 protein. The D gene is left open where the match is weak. Clone size is stated in some rows and not others, as once, few, many or a class when expanded.

NA	TRBV7-9	NA	TRBJ1-2	TGTGCCAGCAGCTTAGTGGACAGCTATGGCTACACCTTC	CASSLVDSYGYTF
NA	TRBV7-9	TRBD1	TRBJ1-1	TGTGCCAGCAGCGGCCGGGACAGGGGGGTTACTGAAGCTTTCTTT	CASSGRDRGVTEAFF
NA	TRBV5-6	TRBD1	TRBJ1-2	TGTGCCAGCAGCTACCTGCCCGGGACAGATTATGGCTACACCTTC	CASSYLPGTDYGYTF
few	TRBV30	NA	TRBJ1-1	TGTGCCTGGATGCGGACAGCTACTGAAGCTTTCTTT	CAWMRTATEAFF
NA	TRBV18	TRBD1	TRBJ1-5	TGTGCCAGCTCACGGGACAGGGCGGACGGCAATCAGCCCCAGCATTTT	CASSRDRADGNQPQHF
NA	TRBV19	NA	TRBJ2-1	TGTGCCAGTAGTGCCCTATACAATGAGCAGTTCTTC	CASSALYNEQFF
NA	TRBV28	TRBD1	TRBJ1-2	TGTGCCAGCCTCAGGGGGGCAGGCTACACCTTC	CASLRGAGYTF
NA	TRBV19	TRBD2	TRBJ2-1	TGTGCCAGTAGTATACAGCGGGGAAACAATGAGCAGTTCTTC	CASSIQRGNNEQFF
once	TRBV19	TRBD2	TRBJ2-3	TGTGCCAGTCCCGGGACTAGAGGGACAGATACGCAGTATTTT	CASPGTRGTDTQYF
NA	TRBV5-1	NA	TRBJ2-1	TGCGCCAGCAGCGCCCATTCGGGGAATGAGCAGTTCTTC	CASSAHSGNEQFF
NA	TRBV20-1	NA	TRBJ1-5	TGCAGTGCTAGAGACAGGGGATACCAGCATTTT	CSARDRGYQHF
NA	TRBV5-1	NA	TRBJ2-1	TGCGCCAGCAGCTTGGATTATAATACCTACAATGAGCAGTTCTTC	CASSLDYNTYNEQFF
NA	TRBV5-6	NA	TRBJ2-7	TGTGCCAGCAGCCTCTCGTCCTACGAGCAGTACTTC	CASSLSSYEQYF
NA	TRBV28	NA	TRBJ2-1	TGTGCCAGCACGGGGGAGTGGTACAATGAGCAGTTCTTC	CASTGEWYNEQFF
NA	TRBV7-2	TRBD1	TRBJ2-6	TGTGCCAGCAGCTTCCGACAGGGACCGTCTGGGGCCAACGTCCTGACTTTC	CASSFRQGPSGANVLTF
NA	TRBV29-1	NA	TRBJ2-2	TGCAGCGTTGTAGGGGTTCGTGCCGGGGAGCTGTTTTTT	CSVVGVRAGELFF
NA	TRBV9	NA	TRBJ1-3	TGTGCCAGCAGCGGCGGCGGTGGAAACACCATATATTTT	CASSGGGGNTIYF
once	TRBV5-4	NA	TRBJ2-1	TGTGCCAGCAGCCCTCGAACTAGGAACAATGAGCAGTTCTTC	CASSPRTRNNEQFF
NA	TRBV19	TRBD1	TRBJ1-4	TGTGCCAGTAGTAACAGGGGGGGAAATGAAAAACTGTTTTTT	CASSNRGGNEKLFF
NA	TRBV5-4	NA	TRBJ2-7	TGTGCCAGCAGCTTGGCAGGGGTAGGCGAGCAGTACTTC	CASSLAGVGEQYF
few	TRBV13	NA	TRBJ1-1	TGTGCCAGCAGCTTATCTCTGTCTGAAGCTTTCTTT	CASSLSLSEAFF
NA	TRBV6-5	NA	TRBJ1-1	TGTGCCAGCAGTTCTCAGGGGAGGGAGAACACTGAAGCTTTCTTT	CASSSQGRENTEAFF
NA	TRBV25-1	NA	TRBJ2-7	TGTGCCAGCAGTGGACCGGGACTGTCCTACGAGCAGTACTTC	CASSGPGLSYEQYF
NA	TRBV5-4	TRBD2	TRBJ2-1	TGTGCCAGCAGCACCGGGACTAGCGGGGTTAATGAGCAGTTCTTC	CASSTGTSGVNEQFF
NA	TRBV25-1	TRBD2	TRBJ2-3	TGTGCCAGCAGTGAATCACGGACTAGCGGGAGCACAGATACGCAGTATTTT	CASSESRTSGSTDTQYF
NA	TRBV2	NA	TRBJ2-7	TGTGCCAGCAGTGCTGAGACAGGCCCCTTCTACGAGCAGTACTTC	CASSAETGPFYEQYF
NA	TRBV18	NA	TRBJ1-2	TGTGCCAGCTCACCAGAATTACAGGCCTCATATGGCTACACCTTC	CASSPELQASYGYTF
NA	TRBV5-5	TRBD1	TRBJ1-2	TGTGCCAGCAGCCCGGTCCCGGGACAGGGTAAGGGCACCTTC	CASSPVPGQGKGTF
few	TRBV19	TRBD1	TRBJ2-5	TGTGCCACCACGGCTGGGGACAGGGGCTTCTGGGGCCAAGAGACCCAGTACTTC	CATTAGDRGFWGQETQYF
NA	TRBV5-1	TRBD1	TRBJ2-1	TGCGCCAGCAGCTGGACAGGGGGGCCTGATGAGCAGTTCTTC	CASSWTGGPDEQFF
NA	TRBV28	NA	TRBJ1-5	TGTGCCAGCAGGGAAGGGGCGGTTAGCAATCAGCCCCAGCATTTT	CASREGAVSNQPQHF
NA	TRBV19	TRBD1	TRBJ2-7	TGTGCCAGTAGTCTCATCCTTGGGGACAGTAGGTACGAGCAGTACTTC	CASSLILGDSRYEQYF
NA	TRBV2	NA	TRBJ1-5	TGTGCCAGCAGCGGACCAGGGGTCCCCTCACAGCCCCAGCATTTT	CASSGPGVPSQPQHF
NA	TRBV5-4	TRBD2	TRBJ2-5	TGTGCCAGCACCCCCCGGGGGACTAGCGGGGACCCGACCCAAGAGACCCAGTACTTC	CASTPRGTSGDPTQETQYF
NA	TRBV2	NA	TRBJ1-1	TGTGCCAGCAGGGTACCGAACATTGAAGCTTTCTTT	CASRVPNIEAFF
NA	TRBV6-5	TRBD1	TRBJ1-1	TGTGCCAGCAGTTTGACAGGGACGAACACTGAAGCTTTCTTT	CASSLTGTNTEAFF
NA	TRBV7-2	NA	TRBJ2-1	TGTGCCAGCAGCACCCCAACAGATTTTCTCAATGAGCAGTTCTTC	CASSTPTDFLNEQFF
NA	TRBV19	NA	TRBJ1-1	TGTGCCAGTACCCTTGGAGGGGATTCATACACTGAAGCTTTCTTT	CASTLGGDSYTEAFF
NA	TRBV30	TRBD1	TRBJ1-2	TGTGCCTGGAGTGTACGGAGGGGGCCCGGAGGCTACACCTTC	CAWSVRRGPGGYTF
NA	TRBV4-1	NA	TRBJ1-2	TGCGCCAGCAGCAAAGAGCCCGGGATTAACTATGGCTACACCTTC	CASSKEPGINYGYTF
NA	TRBV29-1	NA	TRBJ2-3	TGCAGCGTTGAAGACTTCGGTGATACGCAGTATTTT	CSVEDFGDTQYF
NA	TRBV6-1	NA	TRBJ1-4	TGTGCCAGCAGTGAACGGGGAGGAAATGAAAAACTGTTTTTT	CASSERGGNEKLFF
once	TRBV19	TRBD1	TRBJ2-3	TGTGCCAGTAGTATAGACAGGGGGCCCACAGATACGCAGTATTTT	CASSIDRGPTDTQYF
NA	TRBV29-1	TRBD1	TRBJ1-1	TGCAGCGTGGACAGGGGAGACACTGAAGCTTTCTTT	CSVDRGDTEAFF
NA	TRBV18	NA	TRBJ2-5	TGTGCCAGCTCACGCTCAGGGGGGTCCCAAGAGACCCAGTACTTC	CASSRSGGSQETQYF
NA	TRBV18	TRBD1	TRBJ1-2	TGTGCCAGCTCAACCCAGACAGGGCAAGAAGGCTACACCTTC	CASSTQTGQEGYTF
NA	TRBV9	NA	TRBJ2-7	TGTGCCAGCAGCGTAGCCCCCCAGGGAATCGACGAGCAGTACTTC	CASSVAPQGIDEQYF
NA	TRBV28	TRBD1	TRBJ2-5	TGTGCCAGCAGTTCGGGGTTTTGGGACAGGGGGGAAGAGACCCAGTACTTC	CASSSGFWDRGEETQYF
NA	TRBV7-2	NA	TRBJ1-1	TGTGCCAGCAGCTTAGCCCCAGTTGTGAACACTGAAGCTTTCTTT	CASSLAPVVNTEAFF
NA	TRBV7-2	NA	TRBJ2-5	TGTGCCAGCAGCTTCACGGGGGTAGAGACCCAGTACTTC	CASSFTGVETQYF
few	TRBV29-1	TRBD2	TRBJ2-3	TGCAGCGCCCCACTAGCGGGGGGGCCAGATACGCAGTATTTT	CSAPLAGGPDTQYF